This T cell receptor beta chain was captured by sequencing in a study of blood T cell repertoires in COVID-19. The wider study: COVID-19 samples, acute and convalescent, were from the United States, Italy and Spain. Sources were T cells, B-cell-depleted T cells, or PBMCs; the material itself was cDNA or gDNA.

Trimming pared 0 bases from V and 10 bases from J, leaving 16 bases between. Germline assignment: CDR1 SGHDT and CDR2 YYEEEE. The CDR3 covers 14 residues. Source study methods: How many nucleated cells were present was estimated from reference gene primer amplification. The method was immunoSEQ multiplex PCR; TCRdb's version includes in-frame clones alone and lacks a portion of them. V and J calls and clone size are copied from that table; D and trimming were computed from the DNA. The sample has 250,000 to 300,000 clones, around 80% seen once; the top ten hold around 4.2%. Sequencing was done on a sample of peripheral blood. V usage is TRBV5-6 and J usage is TRBJ1-1; D perhaps matches TRBD1 (6 bases). This sequence originates from a man aged 55-75 years with acute or convalescent COVID-19. CDR3 amino acids: CASSLAYGGLRAFF. The CDR3 region has the DNA TGTGCCAGCAGCTTGGCCTACGGGGGGCTGAGAGCTTTCTTT.